The 32 T cell receptor beta chains below all came from one sample that was sequenced in a study of Ad26.COV2.S vaccination and SARS-CoV-2 variants. Generated by immunoSEQ multiplex PCR, the TCRdb table keeps only in-frame clones and is missing some. The sample carries some 240,000 clones, around nine tenths recorded once. Noted treatment: around 19 received Ad26.COV2.S at low or high dose, single or two shots; several received placebo; per-sample allocation not given. Samples analyzed were those drawn on day 63 after the first vaccine or placebo injection. The specimen was peripheral blood, collected in a trial of Ad26.COV2.S vaccine versus placebo. The receptor set was obtained from a person aged 18-60 years who received the Ad26.COV2.S COVID-19 vaccine or a placebo.

This clone was seen a handful of times. V gene TRBV5-1 combines with J gene TRBJ2-7; 7 bases are a match to TRBD1. The germline V gene encodes CDR1 SGHRS and CDR2 YFSETQ. The CDR3 has 15 residues. V lost 0 bases, J lost 7 bases, and 10 bases stayed unmatched. The CDR3 nucleotides are TGCGCCAGCAGCTTGGGGGACAGCGACCGTTGGGAGCAGTACTTC. The encoded protein is CASSLGDSDRWEQYF.

This clone is a singleton in its sample. The gene calls are TRBV2 and TRBJ2-7; TRBD1 or TRBD2 may be the D gene (5 bases each). Germline lookup yields CDR1 SNHLY and CDR2 FYNNEI. There are 13 residues in the CDR3. With 4 bases removed from V and 5 bases from J, the gap between germline ends came to 12 bases. The CDR3 loop reads CASSGGRENEQYV. CDR3 in DNA: TGTGCCAGCAGTGGGGGCAGGGAGAACGAGCAGTACGTC.

A single count supports this clone. The gene calls are TRBV7-2 and TRBJ1-4, with D unclear. The CDR3 is 12 residues long. Germline CDR1 reads SGHTA; CDR2 reads FQGNSA. V dropped 3 bases and J dropped 2 bases, with 1 base sitting between them. The CDR3 protein is CASSFTNEKLFF. CDR3 bases: TGTGCCAGCAGCTTTACTAATGAAAAACTGTTTTTT.

The V call is TRBV3-1 (or the pseudogene TRBV3-2), the J call TRBJ2-3; D not certain. The CDR3 runs 13 residues. CDR1 LGHDT and CDR2 YNNKEL come from the germline V gene (reference sequence). Trimming shortened V by 4 bases and J by 3 bases, and 8 bases separated the two germline ends. The CDR3, as DNA: TGTGCCAGCAGCCGCTCGGTTACAGATACGCAGTATTTT. It is translated as CASSRSVTDTQYF.

V gene TRBV3-1 (or the pseudogene TRBV3-2) combines with J gene TRBJ2-2; D may correspond to TRBD1 or TRBD2 (5 bases each). The germline V gene has CDR1 LGHDT and CDR2 YNNKEL (reference sequence). Trimming took 10 bases from V and 3 from J, leaving 12 bases between them. CDR3 size: 13 residues. CDR3 sequence reads: CATWDLDTGELFF. The CDR3 nucleotides read TGTGCCACCTGGGACCTGGACACCGGGGAGCTGTTTTTT.

The V and J genes are TRBV5-1 and TRBJ2-3, with TRBD2 matching over 12 bases. The CDR3 loop spans 16 amino acids. V gave up 0 bases and J gave up 6 bases; unmatched junction bases: 5. The germline gives CDR1 SGHRS, CDR2 YFSETQ. CDR3 nucleotide sequence: TGCGCCAGCAGCTTGGTGGCTAGCGGGGGGGTGGATACGCAGTATTTT. Protein product: CASSLVASGGVDTQYF.

DNA for the CDR3: TGTGCCAGCAGCTTTAGGCGGGAGGGCCAAAACGGTGAGCAGTTCTTC. Encoded protein: CASSFRREGQNGEQFF. V and J are TRBV11-2 and TRBJ2-1, with 9 bases that match TRBD2. J gave up 9 bases and V 3 bases, and 12 bases lay outside the gene matches. CDR1 is SGHAT and CDR2 is FQNNGV in the germline V gene. The CDR3 is made up of 16 amino acids.

The chain recombines TRBV7-2 with TRBJ2-1; D is uncertain. The germline V gene encodes CDR1 SGHTA and CDR2 FQGNSA. This CDR3 spans 15 amino acids. V was clipped by 5 bases and J by 13 bases, with 24 bases between them. The DNA of the CDR3 is TGTGCCAGCAGCCCCCTTTTATCGTCAGTCCTTCCCCAGTTCTTC. Translating gives CASSPLLSSVLPQFF.

V usage is TRBV3-1 (or the pseudogene TRBV3-2) and J usage is TRBJ1-2; D perhaps matches TRBD1 (6 bases). Deletions cut 1 base from V and 8 bases from J, with 11 bases between. This CDR3 region has 13 residues. CDR1 and CDR2 (germline): LGHDT, YNNKEL (reference sequence). The CDR3 region is CASSQAETGGYTF. The CDR3 DNA reads TGTGCCAGCAGCCAAGCCGAGACAGGAGGCTACACCTTC.

The V and J genes are TRBV11-2 and TRBJ2-2, with a possible D match to TRBD2 (6 bases). This CDR3 comprises 18 residues. Germline CDR1 and CDR2: SGHAT and FQNNGV. V was cut by 5 bases and J by 3 bases, with 22 bases left in between. The CDR3 spells CASSHKAGWLVYTGELFF. In nucleotides, the CDR3 is TGTGCCAGCAGCCACAAGGCGGGGTGGCTTGTGTACACCGGGGAGCTGTTTTTT.

J is TRBJ1-1 and V is TRBV5-6; 7 positions agree with TRBD1. The CDR3 is 15 residues long. V shed 2 bases, J shed 6 bases, and the junction held 10 bases outside the gene matches. Germline V lookup: CDR1 SGHDT, CDR2 YYEEEE. CDR3 nucleotide sequence: TGTGCCAGCAGCTTAGGGGGCGCCGGGATCGCTGAAGCTTTCTTT. It codes for CASSLGGAGIAEAFF. Looking up the rest from reference TRBV5-6 and TRBJ1-1 gives the full variable domain: DAGVTQSPTHLIKTRGQQVTLRCSPKSGHDTVSWYQQALGQGPQFIFQYYEEEERQRGNFPDRFSGHQFPNYSSELNVNALLLGDSALYLCASSLGGAGIAEAFFGQGTRLTVV.

This rearrangement joins TRBV5-5 to TRBJ1-5; 11 nucleotides agree with TRBD1. V lost 4 bases and J lost 1; bases outside the gene matches: 10. Germline loops: CDR1 SGHKS, CDR2 YYEKEE (reference sequence). The CDR3 length is 18 residues. The DNA of the CDR3 is TGTGCCAGCAGCGTGGACAGGGGGCCATCGGGAAGCAATCAGCCCCAGCATTTT. Amino acids: CASSVDRGPSGSNQPQHF.

The CDR3 loop is CASSTGLAGNTGELFF. DNA of the CDR3: TGTGCCTCCTCGACCGGACTAGCGGGGAACACCGGGGAGCTGTTTTTT. The rearrangement uses TRBV30 and TRBJ2-2; TRBD2 aligns across 11 bases. CDR1 is GTSNPN and CDR2 is SVGIG in the germline V gene (reference sequence). The junction had 8 bases not matched to a gene; V was cut back by 7 bases and J by 1 base. The CDR3 covers 16 residues. Supplemented by reference TRBV30 and TRBJ2-2, the full variable domain reads SQTIHQWPATLVQPVGSPLSLECTVEGTSNPNLYWYRQAAGRGLQLLFYSVGIGQISSEVPQNLSASRPQDRQFILSSKKLLLSDSGFYLCASSTGLAGNTGELFFGEGSRLTVL.

The chain is built from TRBV5-1 and TRBJ2-7; D possibly matches TRBD1 or TRBD2 (5 bases each). The V gene's germline CDR1 is SGHRS and CDR2 YFSETQ. The CDR3 is made up of 14 amino acids. Trimming took 2 bases from V and 3 from J, leaving 12 bases between them. CDR3 nucleotides: TGCGCCAGCAGCTTCGATCGGGGCAACTACGAGCAGTACTTC. Its protein product is CASSFDRGNYEQYF.

The J gene is TRBJ1-2, the V gene TRBV24-1; D is undetermined. Trimming took off 5 bases at V and 4 bases at J, with 16 bases between the two ends. Per the germline V gene, CDR1 is KGHDR and CDR2 is SFDVKD. The CDR3 has 15 residues. CDR3 in DNA: TGTGCCACCAGTGCCCGAGATGGGGAGGCCTATGGCTACACCTTC. It is translated as CATSARDGEAYGYTF.

The chain joins TRBV29-1 to TRBJ1-4, with a possible D match to TRBD1 (6 bases). CDR1 and CDR2 (germline): SQVTM, ANQGSEA. This CDR3 is built from 14 residues. With 0 bases removed from V and 10 bases from J, the gap between germline ends came to 15 bases. The CDR3 bases are TGCAGCGTTGAAGAGGTAGACAGGCCCCGAAAACTGTTTTTT. Its protein is CSVEEVDRPRKLFF.

Remarks on this clone: Other DNA variants within this sample encode the same CDR3. The chain recombines TRBV7-3 with TRBJ1-1; unclear D gene. This CDR3 is built from 13 residues. Germline V CDR1 and CDR2: SGHTA, FQGTGA. Trimming pared 2 bases from V and 0 bases from J, leaving 4 bases between. The CDR3 loop reads CASSLSLNTEAFF. CDR3 in DNA: TGTGCCAGCAGCTTATCGCTGAACACTGAAGCTTTCTTT.

The chain is built from TRBV6-5 and TRBJ2-7, with a weak D call TRBD2 (5 bases). Germline CDR1 MNHEY, CDR2 SVGAGI. Deletions cut 6 bases from V and 4 bases from J, with 10 bases between. The CDR3 is 12 residues long. This CDR3 reads CASRTSGYEQYF. CDR3 coding DNA: TGTGCCAGCAGAACCTCGGGGTACGAGCAGTACTTC.

The chain has TRBV20-1 and TRBJ1-5; D remains ambiguous. Germline V gives CDR1 DFQATT, CDR2 SNEGSKA (reference sequence). Trimming took off 3 bases at V and 7 bases at J, with 10 bases between the two ends. The CDR3 totals 12 residues. CDR3 in amino acids: CSASIGVQPQHF. The DNA for the CDR3 is TGCAGTGCTAGTATCGGGGTCCAGCCCCAGCATTTT.

This chain links TRBV12-5 with TRBJ1-4, with 9 bases identical to TRBD1. V gave up 2 bases and J gave up 7 bases; unmatched junction bases: 17. Germline assignment: CDR1 LGHNT and CDR2 FRNRAP. This CDR3 contains 19 residues. The CDR3 protein is CASGLIRQGGLSLGEKLFF. The CDR3 region has the DNA TGTGCTAGTGGTTTGATTCGACAGGGGGGCCTTAGTTTGGGTGAAAAACTGTTTTTT.

The V gene is TRBV3-1 (or the pseudogene TRBV3-2), the J gene TRBJ1-5; no clear D gene. The CDR3 totals 14 residues. The germline V and J ends were trimmed by 3 bases and 2 bases, with 8 bases remaining between them. Germline V lookup: CDR1 LGHDT, CDR2 YNNKEL (reference sequence). CDR3 sequence reads: CASSQGWGNQPQHF. Here the CDR3 DNA reads TGTGCCAGCAGCCAGGGATGGGGCAATCAGCCCCAGCATTTT.

This clone was seen more than once but under ten times. The chain couples TRBV5-1 to TRBJ2-7; the D is unclear. The CDR3 covers 14 residues. Germline lookup yields CDR1 SGHRS and CDR2 YFSETQ. Trimming took 6 bases from V and 0 from J, leaving 13 bases between them. The CDR3 spells CASKDRATSYEQYF. CDR3 DNA sequence: TGCGCCAGCAAGGATCGAGCGACCTCCTACGAGCAGTACTTC.

The J gene is TRBJ2-5, the V gene TRBV11-3; 14 positions match TRBD2. V lost 5 bases and J lost 5; bases outside the gene matches: 16. This CDR3 spans 19 amino acids. Per the germline V gene, CDR1 is SGHNT and CDR2 is YENEEA. Here the CDR3 DNA reads TGTGCCAGCAGCCTGGGAAGACTAGCGGGAGGGTCTATGGTGGAGACCCAGTACTTC. This gives the protein CASSLGRLAGGSMVETQYF.

The CDR3 is CASSIKRGPQPQHF. CDR3 DNA: TGTGCCAGTAGTATAAAGAGGGGGCCTCAGCCCCAGCATTTT. The chain recombines TRBV19 with TRBJ1-5, with 7 bases lining up with TRBD1. Germline trimming cut 2 bases from V and 6 bases from J; bases unmatched to any gene: 4. CDR1 LNHDA and CDR2 SQIVND come from the germline V gene (reference sequence). This CDR3 is 14 amino acids long.

V usage is TRBV3-1 (or the pseudogene TRBV3-2) and J usage is TRBJ1-2; TRBD1 matches 8 bases. With V trimmed by 4 bases and J by 3 bases, 4 bases remained unmatched. Germline V gives CDR1 LGHDT, CDR2 YNNKEL (reference sequence). CDR3 length: 14 residues. In nucleotides, the CDR3 is TGTGCCAGCAGCCGACCAGGGGGCGACTATGGCTACACCTTC. This gives the protein CASSRPGGDYGYTF.

The chain joins TRBV2 to TRBJ2-5; D unresolved. The CDR3 is 13 amino acids. Germline CDR1 reads SNHLY; CDR2 reads FYNNEI. Trimming took 2 bases from V and 2 from J, leaving 6 bases between them. CDR3 in amino acids: CASSETFQETQYF. The CDR3 DNA reads TGTGCCAGCAGTGAAACCTTTCAAGAGACCCAGTACTTC.

The chain employs TRBV7-9 and TRBJ2-1; 8 nucleotides match TRBD2. The CDR3 length is 15 residues. V was pared by 5 bases and J by 5 bases, with 8 bases of the junction left unmatched. Per germline, CDR1 SEHNR and CDR2 FQNEAQ (reference sequence). CDR3 coding DNA: TGTGCCAGCAGCCCGTGGCGGGGGGCCCACAATGAGCAGTTCTTC. Translation: CASSPWRGAHNEQFF. Supplemented by reference TRBV7-9 and TRBJ2-1, the full variable domain reads DTGVSQNPRHKITKRGQNVTFRCDPISEHNRLYWYRQTLGQGPEFLTYFQNEAQLEKSRLLSDRFSAERPKGSFSTLEIQRTEQGDSAMYLCASSPWRGAHNEQFFGPGTRLTVL.

The J gene is TRBJ1-1, the V gene TRBV18, with D uncertain. V was shortened by 1 base and J by 0 bases, with 15 bases between the two germline ends. CDR1 KGHSH and CDR2 LQKENI come from the germline V gene. The CDR3 consists of 17 residues. The CDR3 loop reads CASSPLSSLIMNTEAFF. DNA for the CDR3: TGTGCCAGCTCACCACTAAGTTCCCTTATCATGAACACTGAAGCTTTCTTT.

The chain links TRBV5-4 to TRBJ2-3, with 11 bases lining up with TRBD2. This CDR3 contains 15 residues. V was clipped by 6 bases and J by 2 bases; unmatched bases: 5. Germline values: CDR1 SGHNT, CDR2 YYREEE (reference sequence). CDR3 coding DNA: TGTGCCAGCACCCGGACTAGCGGGTTCACAGATACGCAGTATTTT. Its translation: CASTRTSGFTDTQYF.

The table lists this clone with a count of one. The chain combines TRBV24-1 with TRBJ2-7; TRBD2 agrees at 10 bases. This CDR3 spans 13 amino acids. Germline CDR1 KGHDR, CDR2 SFDVKD. The V gene end was trimmed by 9 bases and the J gene end by 7 bases; junction bases not matched to a gene: 8. The CDR3 DNA sequence: TGTGCCACCTCCAGCGGGAGGGTTCGAGAGCAGTACGTC. Translated: CATSSGRVREQYV.

V gene TRBV27 combines with J gene TRBJ1-2; D gene unclear. In germline, CDR1 is MNHEY, CDR2 SMNVEV (reference sequence). The CDR3 totals 14 residues. V shed 2 bases and J shed 4 bases, with 11 bases lying between them. The CDR3 DNA is TGTGCCAGCAGTTTAGCGAACAACCTCTATGGCTACACCTTC. This translates into CASSLANNLYGYTF.

This sequence joins TRBV4-2 and TRBJ2-3; 7 nucleotides agree with TRBD2. This CDR3 has 16 amino acids. V was pared by 3 bases and J by 4 bases, with 10 bases of the junction left unmatched. CDR1 is LGHNA and CDR2 is YNFKEQ in the germline V gene. The CDR3 DNA follows: TGTGCCAGCAGCCAGGGTGGCGCGGGAGACCCAGATACGCAGTATTTT. This sequence encodes CASSQGGAGDPDTQYF.